Sequencing of this T cell receptor (beta chain) was carried out in a study of shared clonotypes between healthy human individuals. Overall study findings and caveats: Despite large depth, sorted-subset datasets appeared incompletely sequenced.

To note about this clone: Its antigen is not identified.

Study donors comprised healthy, HIV-negative adults devoid of recent acute infection or vaccination. In the authors' methods: Junction-only sequences without quality scores came from ImmunoSEQ, so filtering differed. Profiling relied on immunoSEQ multiplex PCR, and the TCRdb table lists in-frame clones only, not all of them. V and J calls plus clone size are reproduced from that table; the DNA served to infer D and trimming. Seen here are around 200,000 clones, approximately 60% observed once, and the top ten hold 8% to 13%. CDR1 SNHLY and CDR2 FYNNEI come from the germline V gene. The CDR3 contains 13 residues. Trimming removed 2 bases at V and 8 bases at J, with 10 bases between.

The sequence derives from a man aged 25 to 40 in good health. The sample was memory CD4+ T cells sorted from blood. As for subset: CD45RA-negative fraction. The chain is built from TRBV2 and TRBJ2-1; D ambiguous. CDR3 in DNA: TGTGCCAGCAGTGAAACGGTCGGGCATGAGCAGTTCTTC. Its translation is CASSETVGHEQFF.